This TCR beta chain was obtained from a study of T cells in Graves' hyperthyroidism and ophthalmopathy. Study-level points and caveats: Ophthalmopathy could be told apart from stable hyperthyroidism with a 13 V-J model. With a median lead of approximately 6.4 months before onset, the model predicted ophthalmopathy.

The TCR beta CDR3 regions underwent amplification using RNA transcripts as the source. With the HTBI primer set, the TCR CDR3 went through a first round of RT-PCR. MiXCR was run by TCRdb on the multiplex PCR reads, yielding one entry per CDR3 protein. Of 300,000 to 500,000 distinct CDR3 sequences in the sample, about 14% were seen once. As to this clonotype: Its cognate antigen is unknown.

Trimming left V 0 bases short and J 5 bases short, with 11 bases between. From germline, CDR1 is SGHVS and CDR2 FQNEAQ. This CDR3 is 15 amino acids long. The cohort's ophthalmopathy patients, a group with duration under 3 months, had a Clinical Activity Score of at least 3 and a NOSPECS grade of at least 4. The diagnoses drew upon clinical symptoms, serum thyroxine and TRAb, thyroid ultrasound and orbital computed tomography. This TCR was sampled from a middle-aged man with Graves' ophthalmopathy. The sample comprised blood. The V gene is TRBV7-8, the J gene TRBJ2-1; possible D gene TRBD1, 5 bases. This CDR3 is CASSLAMAGNNEQFF. CDR3 bases: TGTGCCAGCAGCTTAGCAATGGCAGGGAACAATGAGCAGTTCTTC.